The sequence of this TCR beta chain was determined in a study of shared clonotypes between healthy human individuals. Study details: Used for every donor were three CD4 naive, three CD4 memory, two CD8 naive and one CD8 memory plate. Broader study findings: Naive subsets, compared against memory subsets, generally had larger estimated richness values.

The assay was immunoSEQ multiplex PCR, and TCRdb's table has in-frame clones only and misses some. This table holds around 2.3 million clones, about 94% found once. For this clone: Its antigen is unknown.

The CDR3 has 14 amino acids. V was trimmed by 0 bases and J by 7 bases, leaving 12 bases between them. The germline V gene has CDR1 LNHNV and CDR2 YYDKDF (reference sequence). The chain uses TRBV15 and TRBJ1-2; possibly TRBD1 for D (6 bases). Sample: naive CD4+ T cells sorted from blood. Subset in this sample: CD45RA+ positively selected. The TCR comes from a man aged 18 to 30 in good health. The CDR3 spells CATSRDQGLGGYTF. CDR3 coding DNA: TGTGCCACCAGCAGAGATCAGGGGTTGGGTGGCTACACCTTC.